This T cell receptor (beta chain) emerged from a study of blood T cell repertoires in COVID-19. About the research overall: Sites in the United States, Italy and Spain provided acute and convalescent COVID-19 samples.

To note about this clone: The sample has other DNA sequences that encode this CDR3 too.

Germline CDR1 KGHSH, CDR2 LQKENI. The V end was cut by 3 bases, the J end by 6 bases, with 8 bases between. CDR3 length equals 13 residues. Data came from immunoSEQ multiplex PCR; TCRdb stores just in-frame clones and leaves some out. This table has some 220,000 clones, 82% appearing once. Sequenced material: peripheral blood. The TCR sequence derives from a woman in her 70s with COVID-19, enrolled during active disease. The rearrangement uses TRBV18 and TRBJ2-2; D is unresolved. The CDR3 DNA reads TGTGCCAGCTCACCGTCCGTATCCGGGGAGCTGTTTTTT. It yields the protein CASSPSVSGELFF. Full variable domain (outside the CDR3, taken from reference TRBV18 and TRBJ2-2): NAGVMQNPRHLVRRRGQEARLRCSPMKGHSHVYWYRQLPEEGLKFMVYLQKENIIDESGMPKERFSAEFPKEGPSILRIQQVVRGDSAAYFCASSPSVSGELFFGEGSRLTVL.